The 18 T cell receptor beta chains below were found in one sample sequenced in a study of blood T cell repertoires in COVID-19. Some clones are missing from TCRdb's copy, which holds only in-frame ones; the method was immunoSEQ multiplex PCR. The sample has 200,000 to 250,000 clones, 82% seen once; the top ten hold roughly 3.5%. The material sequenced was PBMCs or T cells enriched from blood (not recorded which). The receptors stem from a woman in her sixties who had recovered from COVID-19.

This chain links TRBV3-1 (or the pseudogene TRBV3-2) with TRBJ2-2; the D gene is possibly TRBD1 (5 bases). V was pared by 3 bases and J by 1 base, with 6 bases between. CDR1 and CDR2 (germline): LGHDT, YNNKEL (reference sequence). The CDR3 is made up of 14 amino acids. CDR3 sequence reads: CASSHGQNTGELFF. CDR3 in DNA: TGTGCCAGCAGCCATGGACAGAACACCGGGGAGCTGTTTTTT.

This chain connects TRBV9 to TRBJ1-5, with TRBD1 identical over 7 bases. V trimming: 4 bases; J trimming: 5 bases; junction bases outside the gene matches: 3. The CDR3 sequence is 13 residues long. Germline CDR1 reads SGDLS; CDR2 reads YYNGEE. The DNA of the CDR3 is TGTGCCAGCAGCCCCCAGGGGGATCAGCCCCAGCATTTT. Its translation: CASSPQGDQPQHF. Full variable domain (missing parts from reference TRBV9 and TRBJ1-5): DSGVTQTPKHLITATGQRVTLRCSPRSGDLSVYWYQQSLDQGLQFLIQYYNGEERAKGNILERFSAQQFPDLHSELNLSSLELGDSALYFCASSPQGDQPQHFGDGTRLSIL.

This clone was counted once. This chain links TRBV13 with TRBJ1-1; no firm D call. CDR1 PRHDT and CDR2 FYEKMQ come from the germline V gene (reference sequence). The CDR3 runs 13 residues. Trimming cost V 1 base and J 5 bases, with 8 bases left between them. This CDR3 is CASSLERETEAFF. The CDR3 bases are TGTGCCAGCAGCTTAGAACGGGAAACTGAAGCTTTCTTT.

V and J are TRBV19 and TRBJ2-6, with 8 positions matching TRBD1. V was clipped by 3 bases and J by 0 bases; unmatched bases: 16. The V gene's germline CDR1 is LNHDA and CDR2 SQIVND (reference sequence). The CDR3 loop spans 21 amino acids. CDR3 amino acids: CASSISRGTGHVSSGANVLTF. CDR3 coding DNA: TGTGCCAGTAGTATCTCGCGCGGGACAGGTCATGTGAGCTCTGGGGCCAACGTCCTGACTTTC.

The V and J genes are TRBV18 and TRBJ1-2; 7 nucleotides match TRBD1. CDR1 KGHSH and CDR2 LQKENI come from the germline V gene. V shed 3 bases and J 0 bases; nucleotides not matched to a gene: 7. The CDR3 contains 16 residues. The CDR3 sequence is CASSPGQAMSNYGYTF. The CDR3 coding sequence is TGTGCCAGCTCACCCGGACAGGCCATGTCTAACTATGGCTACACCTTC.

The chain combines TRBV12-3 or TRBV12-4 with TRBJ1-2; no clear D. V shed 6 bases and J shed 4 bases, with 12 bases lying between them. This CDR3 spans 13 amino acids. As DNA, the CDR3 is TGTGCCAGCAGCCTCCAGGAAGGCTATGGCTACACCTTC. It translates to CASSLQEGYGYTF.

The chain uses TRBV27 and TRBJ2-7, with TRBD2 as a possible D gene (7 bases). CDR3 length: 15 amino acids. The V gene lost 6 bases and the J gene lost 1 base, with 16 bases spanning the gap. Germline-derived CDR1 and CDR2 are MNHEY and SMNVEV (reference sequence). The CDR3 nucleotides read TGTGCCAGCAGACACGGACAGCGGGGATCCTACGAGCAGTACTTC. Translated: CASRHGQRGSYEQYF.

The gene calls are TRBV15 and TRBJ2-2; D uncertain. The length of the CDR3 is 15 residues. Germline V gene lookup returns CDR1 LNHNV and CDR2 YYDKDF (reference sequence). V shed 1 base and J shed 0 bases, with 6 bases lying between them. The CDR3 DNA is TGTGCCACCAGCAGAGGTGGCCCGAACACCGGGGAGCTGTTTTTT. As protein: CATSRGGPNTGELFF.

This rearrangement joins TRBV5-1 to TRBJ1-5; possibly TRBD1 for D (5 bases). CDR3 length: 15 residues. The germline V and J ends were trimmed by 1 base and 2 bases, with 10 bases remaining between them. Germline CDR1 and CDR2: SGHRS and YFSETQ. The CDR3 protein is CASSLQGMGNQPQHF. For the CDR3, the DNA is TGCGCCAGCAGCTTGCAGGGTATGGGCAATCAGCCCCAGCATTTT.

As DNA, the CDR3 is TGTGCCAGCAGCTACGAGGGGGCAATGACAGATACGCAGTATTTT. Its translation is CASSYEGAMTDTQYF. This rearrangement joins TRBV5-4 to TRBJ2-3; 7 bases match TRBD1. The CDR3 runs 15 residues. Germline CDR1 reads SGHNT; CDR2 reads YYREEE (reference sequence). The trim removed 3 bases at V and 3 bases at J, leaving 7 bases unmatched. Full variable domain (remainder filled in from reference TRBV5-4 and TRBJ2-3): ETGVTQSPTHLIKTRGQQVTLRCSSQSGHNTVSWYQQALGQGPQFIFQYYREEENGRGNFPPRFSGLQFPNYSSELNVNALELDDSALYLCASSYEGAMTDTQYFGPGTRLTVL.

This clone has more than one count but fewer than ten. This rearrangement joins TRBV11-2 to TRBJ1-1; 7 bases are a match to TRBD1. CDR3 length: 14 residues. CDR1 SGHAT and CDR2 FQNNGV come from the germline V gene. J gave up 4 bases and V 4 bases, and 6 bases lay outside the gene matches. The chain's CDR3 is CASSSNRGGTEAFF. The CDR3 DNA sequence: TGTGCCAGCAGCTCAAACAGGGGTGGCACTGAAGCTTTCTTT.

The V call is TRBV20-1, the J call TRBJ2-7; 8 bases match TRBD1. V trimming: 3 bases; J trimming: 3 bases; junction bases outside the gene matches: 4. The V gene's germline CDR1 is DFQATT and CDR2 SNEGSKA (reference sequence). This CDR3 is 13 amino acids long. CDR3 sequence reads: CSASTGGFYEQYF. In DNA, the CDR3 is TGCAGTGCTAGTACAGGGGGGTTCTACGAGCAGTACTTC.

The CDR3 sequence is CASSLVAVSNQPQHF. As DNA, the CDR3 is TGTGCCAGCAGCTTAGTGGCAGTTAGCAATCAGCCCCAGCATTTT. The V call is TRBV7-2, the J call TRBJ1-5; D remains ambiguous. This CDR3 region has 15 residues. Germline V lookup: CDR1 SGHTA, CDR2 FQGNSA. The ends were cut back, 1 base at V and 0 bases at J, with 7 bases in the middle.

The rearrangement joins TRBV5-1 to TRBJ2-7; TRBD2 matches 8 bases. CDR1 is SGHRS, CDR2 YFSETQ, per germline. V trimming: 9 bases; J trimming: 5 bases; junction bases outside the gene matches: 10. The CDR3 spans 13 residues. CDR3 loop: CATPKREYDEQYF. In nucleotides, the CDR3 is TGCGCCACCCCAAAGCGGGAGTACGACGAGCAGTACTTC.

The chain combines TRBV7-2 with TRBJ1-5; no clear D. The ends were cut back, 5 bases at V and 2 bases at J, with 16 bases in the middle. Per the germline V gene, CDR1 is SGHTA and CDR2 is FQGNSA. The CDR3 loop spans 16 amino acids. The CDR3 sequence is CASSPSYLGGNQPQHF. CDR3 in DNA: TGTGCCAGCAGCCCGTCCTACCTTGGAGGCAATCAGCCCCAGCATTTT.

The chain employs TRBV10-3 and TRBJ1-1; tentative D call: TRBD1 (5 bases). CDR1 and CDR2 from the germline V gene are ENHRY and SYGVKD. Trimming pared 0 bases from V and 3 bases from J, leaving 17 bases between. The length of the CDR3 is 17 residues. The CDR3 DNA reads TGTGCCATCAGTGAGTCGATCGCCCAGATACAGGACACTGAAGCTTTCTTT. As protein: CAISESIAQIQDTEAFF.

This clone was seen a handful of times. This chain links TRBV19 with TRBJ1-1, with 7 bases aligning to TRBD1. Trimming cost V 7 bases and J 5 bases; bases outside gene matches: 4. The CDR3 has 12 amino acids. CDR1 and CDR2 from the germline V gene are LNHDA and SQIVND (reference sequence). The CDR3 spells CASTLTGTEAFF. CDR3 sequence (DNA): TGTGCCAGTACCTTGACAGGGACTGAAGCTTTCTTT. Drawing the rest from reference TRBV19 and TRBJ1-1, the complete variable domain is DGGITQSPKYLFRKEGQNVTLSCEQNLNHDAMYWYRQDPGQGLRLIYYSQIVNDFQKGDIAEGYSVSREKKESFPLTVTSAQKNPTAFYLCASTLTGTEAFFGQGTRLTVV.

The chain links TRBV9 to TRBJ1-3; TRBD1 matches 11 bases. The CDR3 sequence is 16 residues long. Looked up from germline, CDR1 is SGDLS and CDR2 is YYNGEE. V trimming: 2 bases; J trimming: 4 bases; junction bases outside the gene matches: 5. CDR3 amino acids: CASSVGQGAFGNTIYF. In DNA form, the CDR3 reads TGTGCCAGCAGCGTCGGACAGGGGGCCTTCGGAAACACCATATATTTT.